Listed here is a single T cell receptor (beta chain). This CDR3 region has 14 residues. The V end was cut by 2 bases, the J end by 2 bases, with 9 bases between. Germline V CDR1 and CDR2: SNHLY, FYNNEI. Both TCR beta VDJ combination and CDR3 sequence profiling were carried out. Genomic DNA was the template for this profiling. TCRdb used MiXCR to reprocess the reads, holding one entry per CDR3 protein. This sample has 250,000 or so distinct CDR3 sequences; approximately 50% occur once, and the top ten carry 7% to 9.5%. This sample was included in a study of CD8+CD57+ T cells in acquired aplastic anemia. Whole-study context: Quantities of DNA derived from sorted CD4+ and CD8+ cells averaged approximately 3 ug.

It was patients with CD8+CD57+ cell expansion by flow cytometry who were chosen for sequencing. Sequenced sample: sorted CD4+, CD8+, or CD8+CD57+ T cells (not recorded which) from PBMCs. The V gene is TRBV2, the J gene TRBJ2-5; D uncertain. The source is a human donor with aplastic anemia. For the CDR3, the DNA is TGTGCCAGCAGTGAACTGACCGGACAAGAGACCCAGTACTTC. It codes for CASSELTGQETQYF. The variable domain in full, completed from reference TRBV2 and TRBJ2-5, reads EPEVTQTPSHQVTQMGQEVILRCVPISNHLYFYWYRQILGQKVEFLVSFYNNEISEKSEIFDDQFSVERPDGSNFTLKIRSTKLEDSAMYFCASSELTGQETQYFGPGTRLLVL.